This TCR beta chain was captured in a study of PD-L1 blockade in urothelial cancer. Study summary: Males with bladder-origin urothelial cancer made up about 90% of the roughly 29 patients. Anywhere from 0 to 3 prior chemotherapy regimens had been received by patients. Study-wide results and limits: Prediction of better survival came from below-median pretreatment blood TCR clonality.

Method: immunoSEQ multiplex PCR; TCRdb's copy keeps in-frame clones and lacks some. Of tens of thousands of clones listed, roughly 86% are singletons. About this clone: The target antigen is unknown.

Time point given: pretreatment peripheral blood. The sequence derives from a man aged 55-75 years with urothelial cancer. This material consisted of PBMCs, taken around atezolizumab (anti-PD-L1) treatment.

CDR3 sequence (DNA): TGCGCCAGCAGCTTCGGAGACAGTGCCTCACCCCTCCACTTT. It translates to CASSFGDSASPLHF. This sequence joins TRBV5-1 and TRBJ1-6, with D possibly matching TRBD1 (5 bases). The CDR3 has 14 residues. Trimming removed 2 bases at V and 10 bases at J, with 13 bases between. The germline V gene encodes CDR1 SGHRS and CDR2 YFSETQ.